These T cell receptor beta chains were read from a single sample in a study of blood T cell repertoires in COVID-19. Method: immunoSEQ multiplex PCR; TCRdb's copy keeps in-frame clones and lacks some. This sample has under 150,000 clones, with about 70% found just once. The sequencing input was peripheral blood. All receptors derive from a woman aged 70-85 years with acute or convalescent COVID-19. Both conserved end residues are part of each CDR3.

v_gene	j_gene	CDR3aa
TRBV7-3	TRBJ2-1	CASSPSSGSLSEQFF
TRBV28	TRBJ1-2	CASSSGGVGYTF
TRBV6-5	TRBJ1-5	CASRPQVNSNQPQHF
TRBV5-4	TRBJ2-1	CASSRGTSGRAYNEQFF
TRBV30	TRBJ2-5	CAWSVGLQETQYF
TRBV4-2	TRBJ1-5	CASSQETGENQPQHF
TRBV25-1	TRBJ2-2	CASSRQRGSIGELFF
TRBV4-1	TRBJ2-2	CASSQQHAGELFF
TRBV27	TRBJ2-7	CASSLFFGTGASYEQYF
TRBV6-5	TRBJ2-1	CASTLRAGVNEQFF
TRBV2	TRBJ1-2	CASSRGSPNYGYTF
TRBV7-8	TRBJ2-7	CASSLKGSTYEQYF
TRBV9	TRBJ2-5	CASSVGGRGRDETQYF
TRBV6-1	TRBJ1-2	CASSELGSRGYTF
TRBV11-2	TRBJ1-5	CASSFDRGANQPQHF
TRBV5-1	TRBJ1-1	CASSLETANTEAFF
TRBV11-2	TRBJ2-1	CASSLEGHGHEQFF
TRBV4-2	TRBJ2-1	CASSQAPDEIAGTSHEQFF
TRBV7-9	TRBJ1-4	CASSPGTDLTNEKLFF
TRBV27	TRBJ1-1	CASSSLKTGVNTEAFF
TRBV18	TRBJ1-1	CASSPVGQREAFF
TRBV18	TRBJ2-3	CASSPSQGGSDTQYF
TRBV5-1	TRBJ2-1	CASSLTRTTSGRRNEQFF
TRBV27	TRBJ2-3	CASPKPADTQYF
TRBV28	TRBJ1-6	CASSSLTGYNSPLHF
TRBV18	TRBJ2-2	CASSPELLWTSTNTGELFF
TRBV7-9	TRBJ1-3	CASSLGGTGFNTGNTIYF
TRBV7-6	TRBJ2-5	CASSLEGRVHETQYF
TRBV24-1	TRBJ2-7	CATSVWSGLLKEQYF
TRBV10-2	TRBJ1-3	CASSDQVRGAGNTIYF
TRBV12-3/TRBV12-4	TRBJ2-2	CASSFSVGELFF
TRBV3-1/TRBV3-2	TRBJ2-7	CASSQGARVYEQYF
TRBV15	TRBJ1-6	CATSREIARRDSPLHF
TRBV5-1	TRBJ1-2	CASSLRTGTWHGYTF
TRBV4-3	TRBJ2-2	CASSQEGGTGELFF
TRBV12-5	TRBJ1-5	CASGSGTVSNQPQHF
TRBV7-3	TRBJ2-1	CASSPSGAGPYNEQFF
TRBV5-6	TRBJ1-1	CASSPGTGGMVGTEAFF
TRBV15	TRBJ1-1	CATSRDMNTEAFF
TRBV30	TRBJ1-3	CASSASSGNTIYF
TRBV4-2	TRBJ2-1	CASSQGLFSYNEQFF
TRBV10-2	TRBJ1-2	CASTPTGSNGYTF
TRBV7-9	TRBJ1-1	CASSLVSMEAFF
TRBV3-1/TRBV3-2	TRBJ1-2	CASSQSRSGQRFLYGYTF
TRBV6-2/TRBV6-3	TRBJ2-5	CASSLYGTSGSRTQYF
TRBV6-2/TRBV6-3	TRBJ2-7	CASSYARTGVEQYF
TRBV28	TRBJ2-3	CASRQHPWGSTDTQYF
TRBV7-9	TRBJ1-1	CASSSTNTEAFF
TRBV19	TRBJ1-3	CASSQQPLSGNTIYF
TRBV29-1	TRBJ2-7	CSVEGQAHYEQYF
TRBV4-3	TRBJ2-3	CASSQDRPSGGITQYF
TRBV12-3/TRBV12-4	TRBJ2-3	CASSSLSGDTQYF
TRBV6-5	TRBJ1-2	CASRIRGGFYGYTF
TRBV11-2	TRBJ2-1	CASSLELAGGYNEQFF
TRBV10-3	TRBJ1-2	CAIPTVGGGNGYTF